This entry is about one T cell receptor (beta chain). What it binds is not known. This specimen comes from a study of cytomegalovirus exposure and HLA in healthy donors. Study as a whole: The 120 or so validation repertoires were reported in a later analysis to have been generated on the same platform as the 500 to 700 first-cohort repertoires.

Study findings and constraints: In vitro data verified three CMV-associated chains as specific for CMV antigens.

The data were produced by immunoSEQ multiplex PCR, yet TCRdb's version contains in-frame clones alone and is incomplete. Of some 350,000 clones listed, around 90% are singletons. The receptor comes from a woman in her twenties or thirties in good health and CMV-seropositive. The sequenced sample consisted of PBMCs.

The CDR3 region has the DNA TGTGCCAGCCTCCGGGACTTAAACACCGGGGAGCTGTTTTTT. Protein product: CASLRDLNTGELFF. V is TRBV2 and J is TRBJ2-2; D possibly corresponds to TRBD2 (6 bases). The CDR3 totals 14 residues. Deletions cut 8 bases from V and 2 bases from J, with 12 bases between. Germline V CDR1 and CDR2: SNHLY, FYNNEI.